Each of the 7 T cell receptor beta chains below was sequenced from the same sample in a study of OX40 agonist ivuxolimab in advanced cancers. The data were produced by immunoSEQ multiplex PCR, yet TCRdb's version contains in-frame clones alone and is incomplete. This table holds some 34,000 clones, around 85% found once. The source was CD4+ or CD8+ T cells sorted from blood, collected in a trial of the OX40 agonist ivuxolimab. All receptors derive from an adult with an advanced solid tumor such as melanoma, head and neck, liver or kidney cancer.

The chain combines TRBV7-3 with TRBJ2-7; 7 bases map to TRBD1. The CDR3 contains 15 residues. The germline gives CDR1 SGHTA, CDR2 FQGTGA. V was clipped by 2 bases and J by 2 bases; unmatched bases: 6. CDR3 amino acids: CASSLRPGGAYEQYF. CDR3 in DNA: TGTGCCAGCAGCTTACGGCCAGGGGGAGCCTACGAGCAGTACTTC.

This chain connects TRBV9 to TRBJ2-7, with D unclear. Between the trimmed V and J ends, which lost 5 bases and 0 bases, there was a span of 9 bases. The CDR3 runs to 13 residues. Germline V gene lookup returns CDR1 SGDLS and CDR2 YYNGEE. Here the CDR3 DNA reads TGTGCCAGCAGTCCGGGCGTCTCCTACGAGCAGTACTTC. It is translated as CASSPGVSYEQYF.

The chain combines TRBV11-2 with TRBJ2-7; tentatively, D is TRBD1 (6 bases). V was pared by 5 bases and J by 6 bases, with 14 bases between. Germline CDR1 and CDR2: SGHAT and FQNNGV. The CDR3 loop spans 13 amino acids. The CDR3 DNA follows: TGTGCCAGCAGCCCGGCCACAGGGTTCGAGCAGTACTTC. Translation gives CASSPATGFEQYF.

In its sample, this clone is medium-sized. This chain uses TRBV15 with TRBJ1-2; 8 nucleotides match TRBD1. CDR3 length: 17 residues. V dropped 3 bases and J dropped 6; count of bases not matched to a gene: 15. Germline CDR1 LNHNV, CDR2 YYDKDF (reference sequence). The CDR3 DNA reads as TGTGCCACCAGCAGCCTGATGGGACAGGCTCAACGTGATGGCTACACCTTC. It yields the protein CATSSLMGQAQRDGYTF.

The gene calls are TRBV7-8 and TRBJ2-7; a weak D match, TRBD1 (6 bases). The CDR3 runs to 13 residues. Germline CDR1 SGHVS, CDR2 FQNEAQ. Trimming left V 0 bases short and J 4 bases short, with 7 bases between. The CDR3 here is CASSLATGYEQYF. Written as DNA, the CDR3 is TGTGCCAGCAGCTTAGCGACAGGTTACGAGCAGTACTTC. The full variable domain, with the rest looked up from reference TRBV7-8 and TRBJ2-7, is GAGVSQSPRYKVAKRGQDVALRCDPISGHVSLFWYQQALGQGPEFLTYFQNEAQLDKSGLPSDRFFAERPEGSVSTLKIQRTQQEDSAVYLCASSLATGYEQYFGPGTRLTVT.

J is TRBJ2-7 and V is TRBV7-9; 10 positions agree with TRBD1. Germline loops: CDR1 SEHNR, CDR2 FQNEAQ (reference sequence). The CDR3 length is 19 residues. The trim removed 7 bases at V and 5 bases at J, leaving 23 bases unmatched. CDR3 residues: CASIPLDRGMVLDKDEQYF. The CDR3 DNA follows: TGTGCCAGCATCCCTTTGGACAGGGGGATGGTTTTAGACAAGGACGAGCAGTACTTC. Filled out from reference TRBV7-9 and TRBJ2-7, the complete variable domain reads DTGVSQNPRHKITKRGQNVTFRCDPISEHNRLYWYRQTLGQGPEFLTYFQNEAQLEKSRLLSDRFSAERPKGSFSTLEIQRTEQGDSAMYLCASIPLDRGMVLDKDEQYFGPGTRLTVT.

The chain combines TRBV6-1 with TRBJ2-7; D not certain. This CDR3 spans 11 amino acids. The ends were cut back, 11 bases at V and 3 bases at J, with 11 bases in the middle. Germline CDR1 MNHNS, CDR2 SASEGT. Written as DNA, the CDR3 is TGTGCCGTATCCGACGGCTACGAGCAGTACTTC. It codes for CAVSDGYEQYF.